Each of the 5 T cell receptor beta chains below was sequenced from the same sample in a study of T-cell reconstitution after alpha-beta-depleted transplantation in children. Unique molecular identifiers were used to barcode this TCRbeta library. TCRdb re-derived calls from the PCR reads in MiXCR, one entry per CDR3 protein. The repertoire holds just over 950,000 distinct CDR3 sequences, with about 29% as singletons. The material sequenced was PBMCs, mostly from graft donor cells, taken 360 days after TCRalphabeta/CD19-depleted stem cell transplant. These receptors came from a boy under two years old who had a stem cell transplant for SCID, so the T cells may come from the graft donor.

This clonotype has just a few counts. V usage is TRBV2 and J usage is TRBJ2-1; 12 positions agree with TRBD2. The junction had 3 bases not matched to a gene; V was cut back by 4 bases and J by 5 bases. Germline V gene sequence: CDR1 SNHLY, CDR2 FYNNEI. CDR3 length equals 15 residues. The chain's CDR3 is CASSGLAGEDNEQFF. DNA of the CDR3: TGTGCCAGCAGTGGACTAGCGGGGGAGGACAATGAGCAGTTCTTC. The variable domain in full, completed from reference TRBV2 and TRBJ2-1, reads EPEVTQTPSHQVTQMGQEVILRCVPISNHLYFYWYRQILGQKVEFLVSFYNNEISEKSEIFDDQFSVERPDGSNFTLKIRSTKLEDSAMYFCASSGLAGEDNEQFFGPGTRLTVL.

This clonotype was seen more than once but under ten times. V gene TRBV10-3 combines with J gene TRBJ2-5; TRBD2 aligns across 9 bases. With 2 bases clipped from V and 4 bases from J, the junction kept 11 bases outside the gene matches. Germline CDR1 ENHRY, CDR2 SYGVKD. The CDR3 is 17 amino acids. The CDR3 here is CAISETAFISGGETQYF. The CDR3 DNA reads TGTGCCATCAGTGAGACAGCCTTTATTAGCGGGGGAGAGACCCAGTACTTC.

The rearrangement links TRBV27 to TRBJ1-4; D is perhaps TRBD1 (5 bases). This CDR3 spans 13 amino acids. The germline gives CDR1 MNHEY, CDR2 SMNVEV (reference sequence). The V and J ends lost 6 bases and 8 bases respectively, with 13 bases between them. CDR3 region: CASSRRVGEKLFF. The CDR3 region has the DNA TGTGCCAGCAGCCGCAGGGTAGGCGAAAAACTGTTTTTT. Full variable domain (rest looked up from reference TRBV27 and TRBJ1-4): EAQVTQNPRYLITVTGKKLTVTCSQNMNHEYMSWYRQDPGLGLRQIYYSMNVEVTDKGDVPEGYKVSRKEKRNFPLILESPSPNQTSLYFCASSRRVGEKLFFGSGTQLSVL.

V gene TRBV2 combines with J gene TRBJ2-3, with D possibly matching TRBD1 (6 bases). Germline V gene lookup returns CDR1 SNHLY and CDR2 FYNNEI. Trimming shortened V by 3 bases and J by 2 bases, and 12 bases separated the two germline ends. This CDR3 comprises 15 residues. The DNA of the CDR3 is TGTGCCAGCAGTGATTGGGGGCCGAACACAGATACGCAGTATTTT. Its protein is CASSDWGPNTDTQYF.

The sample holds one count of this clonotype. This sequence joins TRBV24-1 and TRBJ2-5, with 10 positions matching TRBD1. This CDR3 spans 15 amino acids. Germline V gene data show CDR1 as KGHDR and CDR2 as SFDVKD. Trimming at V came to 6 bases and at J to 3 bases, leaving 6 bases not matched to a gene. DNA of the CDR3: TGTGCCACCAGTCCCGGAGGGACAGGGGAAGAGACCCAGTACTTC. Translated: CATSPGGTGEETQYF.